This T cell receptor beta chain stems from a study of blood T cell repertoires in COVID-19. About the research overall: There were acute and convalescent COVID-19 samples, and they came from the United States, Italy and Spain. In each case, the material was cDNA or gDNA derived from T cells, B-cell-depleted T cells, or PBMCs.

As handled by the study authors: Counts of nucleated cells, estimated from reference gene primer amplification, were obtained. Measured with immunoSEQ multiplex PCR; TCRdb has only the in-frame clones, and not every one. That table gives V, J and clone size, and the DNA gave D and trimming. This sample yields about 95,000 clones, of which around 87% are seen a single time; about 18% belongs to the top ten. The clonotype was recovered from a human donor in a cohort sampled during active COVID-19. The sequencing input was peripheral blood.

In DNA, the CDR3 is TGTGCCAGCAGCAACAGGGCCCAGCCCCAGCATTTT. It codes for CASSNRAQPQHF. This rearrangement joins TRBV28 to TRBJ1-5, with D possibly TRBD1 on 6 matching bases. V was clipped by 6 bases and J by 7 bases, with 10 bases between them. CDR3 size: 12 residues. Germline V gene data show CDR1 as MDHEN and CDR2 as SYDVKM. Filled out from reference TRBV28 and TRBJ1-5, the complete variable domain reads DVKVTQSSRYLVKRTGEKVFLECVQDMDHENMFWYRQDPGLGLRLIYFSYDVKMKEKGDIPEGYSVSREKKERFSLILESASTNQTSMYLCASSNRAQPQHFGDGTRLSIL.